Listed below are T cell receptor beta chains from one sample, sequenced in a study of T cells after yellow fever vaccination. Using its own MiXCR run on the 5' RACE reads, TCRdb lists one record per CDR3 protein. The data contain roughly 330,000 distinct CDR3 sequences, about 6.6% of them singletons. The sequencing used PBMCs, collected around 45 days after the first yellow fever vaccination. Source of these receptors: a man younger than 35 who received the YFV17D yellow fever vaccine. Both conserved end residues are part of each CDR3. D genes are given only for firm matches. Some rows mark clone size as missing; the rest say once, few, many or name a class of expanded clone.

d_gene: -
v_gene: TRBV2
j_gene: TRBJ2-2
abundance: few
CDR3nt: TGTGCCAGCAGTGACGGACTCATGTGGGCGAACACCGGGGAGCTGTTTTTT
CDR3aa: CASSDGLMWANTGELFF

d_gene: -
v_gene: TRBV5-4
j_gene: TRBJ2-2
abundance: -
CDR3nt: TGTGCCAGCAGCACGAACAGGGTCGGGGAGCTGTTTTTT
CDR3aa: CASSTNRVGELFF

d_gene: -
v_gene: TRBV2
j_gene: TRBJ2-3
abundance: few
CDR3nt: TGTGCCAGCAGTACCCTCAGGGCAGATACGCAGTATTTT
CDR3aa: CASSTLRADTQYF

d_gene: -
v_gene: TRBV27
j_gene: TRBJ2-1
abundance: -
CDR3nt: TGTGCCAGCAATATACTGTTGGGGGGGCCTGAGGAGCAGTTCTTC
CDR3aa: CASNILLGGPEEQFF

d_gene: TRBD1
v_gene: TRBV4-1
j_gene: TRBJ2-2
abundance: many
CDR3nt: TGCGCCAGCAGCCCACCGAGGGGACAGGCGAACACCGGGGAGCTGTTTTTT
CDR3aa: CASSPPRGQANTGELFF

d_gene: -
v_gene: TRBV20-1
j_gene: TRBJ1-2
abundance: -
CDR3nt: TGCAGTGCTAGAGATTGGGCCACCTATGGCTACACCTTC
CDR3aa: CSARDWATYGYTF

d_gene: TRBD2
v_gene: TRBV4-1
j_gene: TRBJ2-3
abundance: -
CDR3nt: TGCGCCAGCAGCAAAGGGGTTCGCGGGGGACTTAGCACAGATACGCAGTATTTT
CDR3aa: CASSKGVRGGLSTDTQYF

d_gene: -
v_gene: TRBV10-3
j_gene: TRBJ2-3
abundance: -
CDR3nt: TGTGCCATCAGTCCCCACCCGGAAGATACGCAGTATTTT
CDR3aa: CAISPHPEDTQYF

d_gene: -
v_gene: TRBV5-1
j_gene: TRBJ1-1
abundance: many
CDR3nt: TGCGCCAGCAGCCAGGACAGATCTGAAGCTTTCTTT
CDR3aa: CASSQDRSEAFF

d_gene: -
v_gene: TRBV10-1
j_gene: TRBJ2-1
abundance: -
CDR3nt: TGCGCCAGCTCCCCCAGGGTACCTACAAATGAGCAGTTCTTC
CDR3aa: CASSPRVPTNEQFF

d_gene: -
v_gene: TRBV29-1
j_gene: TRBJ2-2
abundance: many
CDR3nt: TGCAGCGTTGTGGGGCAGGGCGGGGAGCTGTTTTTT
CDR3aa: CSVVGQGGELFF

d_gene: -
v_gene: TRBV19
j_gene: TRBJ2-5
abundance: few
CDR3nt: TGTGCCAGTAGTATAGCCTTCTCCGCCTCCGGGGCCAACCAAGAGACCCAGTACTTC
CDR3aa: CASSIAFSASGANQETQYF

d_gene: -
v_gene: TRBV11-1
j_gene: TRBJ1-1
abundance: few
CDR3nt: TGTGCCAGCAGCTCAACGATTCCCCGGCCCGAAGTGAACACTGAAGCTTTCTTT
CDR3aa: CASSSTIPRPEVNTEAFF

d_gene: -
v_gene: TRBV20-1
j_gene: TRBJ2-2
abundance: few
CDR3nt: TGCAGTGGATTGAGGGGTAGCACCGGGGAGCTGTTTTTT
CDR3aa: CSGLRGSTGELFF

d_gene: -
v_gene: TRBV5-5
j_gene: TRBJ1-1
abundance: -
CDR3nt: TGTGCCAGCAGCTTGGGCCTGCTTAGGGCAGGGAACACTGAAGCTTTCTTT
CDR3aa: CASSLGLLRAGNTEAFF

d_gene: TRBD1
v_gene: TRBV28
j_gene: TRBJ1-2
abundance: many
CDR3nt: TGTGCCAGCACTCAGGGGGGCGTAGGCTACACCTTC
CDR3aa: CASTQGGVGYTF

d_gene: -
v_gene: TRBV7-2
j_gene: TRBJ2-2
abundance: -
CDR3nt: TGTGCCAGCAGCTTACAGGAACCCCGTACCGGGGAGCTGTTTTTT
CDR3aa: CASSLQEPRTGELFF

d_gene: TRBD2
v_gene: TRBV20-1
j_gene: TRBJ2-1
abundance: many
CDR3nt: TGCAGTGCCCCCGGACTAGCGGGGGTCACCCGGAATGAGCAGTTCTTC
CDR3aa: CSAPGLAGVTRNEQFF

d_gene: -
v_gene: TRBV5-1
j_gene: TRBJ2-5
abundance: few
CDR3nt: TGCGCCAGCAGCTCCTTTACCCAAGAGACCCAGTACTTC
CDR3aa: CASSSFTQETQYF

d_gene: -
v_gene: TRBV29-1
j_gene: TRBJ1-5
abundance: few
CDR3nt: TGCAGCGTGTTCCCGGGTCCGGGACAGCCCCAGCATTTT
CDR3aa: CSVFPGPGQPQHF

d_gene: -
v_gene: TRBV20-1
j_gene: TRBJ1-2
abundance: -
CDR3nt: TGCAGTGCTAGGTACAGCCAACCGGGCTATGGCTACACCTTC
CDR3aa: CSARYSQPGYGYTF

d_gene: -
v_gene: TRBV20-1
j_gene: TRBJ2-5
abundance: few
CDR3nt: TGCAGTGCGAGGGGTTCGGAGACCCAGTACTTC
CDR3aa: CSARGSETQYF

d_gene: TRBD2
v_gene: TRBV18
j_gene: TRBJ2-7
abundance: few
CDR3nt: TGTGCCAGCTCACCAGCGGGGGGGCCTTTATACGAGCAGTACTTC
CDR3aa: CASSPAGGPLYEQYF

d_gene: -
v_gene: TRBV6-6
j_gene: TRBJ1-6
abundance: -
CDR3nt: TGTGCCAGCAAGAGCTCCTATAATTCACCCCTCCACTTT
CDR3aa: CASKSSYNSPLHF

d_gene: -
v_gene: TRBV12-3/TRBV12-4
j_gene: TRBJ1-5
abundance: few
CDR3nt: TGTGCCAGCACCCCGAGCGGAGGTTATCAGCCCCAGCATTTT
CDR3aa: CASTPSGGYQPQHF

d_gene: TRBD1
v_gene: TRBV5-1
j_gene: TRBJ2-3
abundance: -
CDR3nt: TGCGCCAGCAAAGGACAGGGGGCGGCAGATACGCAGTATTTT
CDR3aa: CASKGQGAADTQYF

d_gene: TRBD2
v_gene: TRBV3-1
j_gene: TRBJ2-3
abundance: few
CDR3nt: TGTGCCAGCAGGAACCTTCGGACTAGCGGGGGACGGAGTACGCAGTATTTT
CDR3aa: CASRNLRTSGGRSTQYF

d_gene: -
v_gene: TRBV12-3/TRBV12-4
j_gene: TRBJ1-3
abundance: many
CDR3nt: TGTGCCAGCAGTTACAGAAGATACTCTGGAAACACCATATATTTT
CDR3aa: CASSYRRYSGNTIYF

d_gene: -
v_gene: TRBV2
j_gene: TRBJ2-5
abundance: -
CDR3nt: TGTGCCAGCAGTGTCAGGGGTCATCAAGAGACCCAGTACTTC
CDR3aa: CASSVRGHQETQYF

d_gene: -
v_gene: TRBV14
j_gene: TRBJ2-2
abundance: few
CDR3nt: TGTGCCAGCAGCCAAGGTCGGGTTGGGGAGCTGTTTTTT
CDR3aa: CASSQGRVGELFF

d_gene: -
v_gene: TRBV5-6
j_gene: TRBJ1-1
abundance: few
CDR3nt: TGTGCCAGCAGCTTGGGAGAGTGGGGAGGTGAAGCTTTCTTT
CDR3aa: CASSLGEWGGEAFF

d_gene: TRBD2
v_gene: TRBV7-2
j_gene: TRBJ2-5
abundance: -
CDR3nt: TGTGCCAGCAGCTTAGTGGGACTAGCGGGGGGGCAAGAGACCCAGTACTTC
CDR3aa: CASSLVGLAGGQETQYF

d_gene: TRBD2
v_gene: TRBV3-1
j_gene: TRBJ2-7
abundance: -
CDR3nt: TGTGCCAGCAGCGCCCGGACTAGCGGGGATCGACCCTACGAGCAGTACTTC
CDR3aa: CASSARTSGDRPYEQYF

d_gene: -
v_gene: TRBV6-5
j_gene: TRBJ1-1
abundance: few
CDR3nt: TGTGCCAGCAGTTACTCAAGGACATCGAACACTGAAGCTTTCTTT
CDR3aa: CASSYSRTSNTEAFF

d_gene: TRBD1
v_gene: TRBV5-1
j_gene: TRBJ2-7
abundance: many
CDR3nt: TGCGCCAGCAGCTTCCCCGGGACAGGGGACGAGCAGTACTTC
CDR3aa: CASSFPGTGDEQYF

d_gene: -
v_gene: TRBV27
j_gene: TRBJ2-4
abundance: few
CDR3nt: TGTGCCAGCAGCCCCCGGCAGAGGTTTGAAAACATTCAGTACTTC
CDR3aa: CASSPRQRFENIQYF

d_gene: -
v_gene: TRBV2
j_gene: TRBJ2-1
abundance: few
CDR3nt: TGTGCCAGCAGCGACGATAGCTCCTACAATGAGCAGTTCTTC
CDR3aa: CASSDDSSYNEQFF

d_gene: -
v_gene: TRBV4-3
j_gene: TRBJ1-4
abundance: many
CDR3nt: TGCGCCAGCAGCCAAGAGGCGGAAGTCGGGGAAAAACTGTTTTTT
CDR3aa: CASSQEAEVGEKLFF

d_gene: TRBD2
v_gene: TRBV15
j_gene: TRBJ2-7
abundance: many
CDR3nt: TGTGCCACCAGCAGGGGCGGACTAGCGGACGTCTCCTACGAGCAGTACTTC
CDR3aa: CATSRGGLADVSYEQYF

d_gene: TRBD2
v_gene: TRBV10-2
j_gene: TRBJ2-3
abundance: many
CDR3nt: TGCGCCAGCAGTGGGAGACTAGCGGGCACAGATACGCAGTATTTT
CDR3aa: CASSGRLAGTDTQYF

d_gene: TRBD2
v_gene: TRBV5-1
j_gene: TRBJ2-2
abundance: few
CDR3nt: TGCGCCAGCAGCTTTTCGGGACTAGCGGGTTTGAACACCGGGGAGCTGTTTTTT
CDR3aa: CASSFSGLAGLNTGELFF

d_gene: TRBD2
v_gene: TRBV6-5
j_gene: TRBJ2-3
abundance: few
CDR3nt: TGTGCCAGCAGTTACTCAGCTAGCGGGGGGACTAGCACAGATACGCAGTATTTT
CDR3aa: CASSYSASGGTSTDTQYF

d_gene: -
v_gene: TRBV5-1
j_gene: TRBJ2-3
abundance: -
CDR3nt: TGCGCCAGCAGCTTTGGGGACAAACCGCCCGCAGATACGCAGTATTTT
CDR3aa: CASSFGDKPPADTQYF

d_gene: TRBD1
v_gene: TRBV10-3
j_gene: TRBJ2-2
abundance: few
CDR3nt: TGTGCCATCAGTGATTGGACAGGCACCGGGGAGCTGTTTTTT
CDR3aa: CAISDWTGTGELFF

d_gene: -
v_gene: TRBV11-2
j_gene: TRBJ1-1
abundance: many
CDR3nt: TGTGCCAGCAGCTCGGGCCTTGAAGCTTTCTTT
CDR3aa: CASSSGLEAFF

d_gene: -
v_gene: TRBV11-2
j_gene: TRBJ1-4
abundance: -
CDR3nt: TGTGCCAGCAGCCCGAGCGAGACTAATGAAAAACTGTTTTTT
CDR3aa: CASSPSETNEKLFF

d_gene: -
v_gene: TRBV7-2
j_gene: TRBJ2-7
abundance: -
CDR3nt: TGTGCCAGCAGCTTAAGGTGGGGCGCAGGGGAGCAGTACTTC
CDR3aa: CASSLRWGAGEQYF

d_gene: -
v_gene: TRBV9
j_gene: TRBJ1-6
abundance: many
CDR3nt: TGTGCCAGCAGCGTAGCGTACAGGGAGACTTCACCCCTCCACTTT
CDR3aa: CASSVAYRETSPLHF

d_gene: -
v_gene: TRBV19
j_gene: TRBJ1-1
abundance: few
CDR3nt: TGTGCCAGTAGCCGCCCGGGAGACGGGAACACTGAAGCTTTCTTT
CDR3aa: CASSRPGDGNTEAFF

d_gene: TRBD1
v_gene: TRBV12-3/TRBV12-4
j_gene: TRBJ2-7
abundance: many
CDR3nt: TGTGCCAGCAGCTCGGGACAGCTAGGCCTATACGAGCAGTACTTC
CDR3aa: CASSSGQLGLYEQYF

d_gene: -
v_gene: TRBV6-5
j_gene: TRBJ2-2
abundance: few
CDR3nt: TGTGCCAGCAGTTACTCGGGGTCCACCGGGGAGCTGTTTTTT
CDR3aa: CASSYSGSTGELFF

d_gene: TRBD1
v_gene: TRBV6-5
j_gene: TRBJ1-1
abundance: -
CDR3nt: TGTGCCACCCTATCTGGCCGGGGACAGGCTTTCTTT
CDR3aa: CATLSGRGQAFF